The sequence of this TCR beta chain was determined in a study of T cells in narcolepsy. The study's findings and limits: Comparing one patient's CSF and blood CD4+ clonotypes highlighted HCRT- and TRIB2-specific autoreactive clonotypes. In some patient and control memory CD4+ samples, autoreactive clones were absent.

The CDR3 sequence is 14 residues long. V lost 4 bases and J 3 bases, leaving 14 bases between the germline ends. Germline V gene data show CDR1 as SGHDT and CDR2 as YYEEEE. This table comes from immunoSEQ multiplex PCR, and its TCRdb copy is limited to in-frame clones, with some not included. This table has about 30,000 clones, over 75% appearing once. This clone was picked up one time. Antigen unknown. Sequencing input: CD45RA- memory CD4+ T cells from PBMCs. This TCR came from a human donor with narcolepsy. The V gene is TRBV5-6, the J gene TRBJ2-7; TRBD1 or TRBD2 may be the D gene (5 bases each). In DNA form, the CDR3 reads TGTGCCAGCAGCCCTCGGGGCAGGGACTACGAGCAGTACTTC. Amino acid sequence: CASSPRGRDYEQYF.